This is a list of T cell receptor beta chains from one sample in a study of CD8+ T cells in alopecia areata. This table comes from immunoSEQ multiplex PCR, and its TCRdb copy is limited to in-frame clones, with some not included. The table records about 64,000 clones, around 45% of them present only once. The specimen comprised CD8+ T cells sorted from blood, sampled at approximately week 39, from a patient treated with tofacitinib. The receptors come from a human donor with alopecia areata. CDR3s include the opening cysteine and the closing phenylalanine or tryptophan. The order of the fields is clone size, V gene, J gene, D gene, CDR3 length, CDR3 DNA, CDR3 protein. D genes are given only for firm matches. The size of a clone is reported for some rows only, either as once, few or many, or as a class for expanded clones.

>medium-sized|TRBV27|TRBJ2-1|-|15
TGTGCCAGCAGTTTATTGGGGCTAGGGAGCGGTGAGCAGTTCTTC
CASSLLGLGSGEQFF
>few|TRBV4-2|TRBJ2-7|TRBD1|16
TGTGCCAGCAGCCTCTTAAACCGGGACAGGGTCTACGAGCAGTACTTC
CASSLLNRDRVYEQYF
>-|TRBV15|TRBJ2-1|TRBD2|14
TGTGCCACCTTCGGACTAGCGGGAGGTCATGAGCAGTTCTTC
CATFGLAGGHEQFF
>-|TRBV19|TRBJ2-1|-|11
TGTGCCAGTAGCTGGGGAAATGAGCAGTTCTTC
CASSWGNEQFF
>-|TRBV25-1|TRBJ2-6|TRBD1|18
TGTGCCAGCAGGGACAGGGGGCCTCCTAGCTCTGGGGCCAACGTCCTGACTTTC
CASRDRGPPSSGANVLTF
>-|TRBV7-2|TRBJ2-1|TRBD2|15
TGTGCCAGCACCCACGGGCGGGAGAGGAACAATGAGCAGTTCTTC
CASTHGRERNNEQFF
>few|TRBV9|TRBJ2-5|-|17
TGTGCCAGCAGCCCCAGGCGAACGGACACTATGCAAGAGACCCAGTACTTC
CASSPRRTDTMQETQYF
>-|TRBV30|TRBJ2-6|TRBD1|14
TGTGCCTGGTCAACCGGGACAGGGGAGAACGTCCTGACTTTC
CAWSTGTGENVLTF
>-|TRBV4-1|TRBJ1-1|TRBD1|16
TGCGCCAGCAGCCAGACCACAGGGGGCCTAGTCACTGAAGCTTTCTTT
CASSQTTGGLVTEAFF
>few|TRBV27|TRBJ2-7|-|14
TGTGCCAGCAGCCTCTCCACAGGGTCCTACGAGCAGTACTTC
CASSLSTGSYEQYF
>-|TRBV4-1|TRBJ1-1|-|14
TGCGCCAGCAGCCAAGACGTGGGGTACACTGAAGCTTTCTTT
CASSQDVGYTEAFF
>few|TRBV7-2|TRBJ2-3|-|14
TGTGCCAGCAGCTTTGTCATGACGTCAGATACGCAGTATTTT
CASSFVMTSDTQYF
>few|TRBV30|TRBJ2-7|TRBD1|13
TGTGCCTGGAGCGGACAGGGCCCGGGCGAGCAGTACTTC
CAWSGQGPGEQYF
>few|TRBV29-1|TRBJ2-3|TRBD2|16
TGCAGCGTTGTGGCGCGGGAGGGCCCTGGCACAGATACGCAGTATTTT
CSVVAREGPGTDTQYF
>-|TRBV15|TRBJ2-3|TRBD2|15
TGTGCCACCAGCAGACTTAAGGCTAGCGGGGATACGCAGTATTTT
CATSRLKASGDTQYF
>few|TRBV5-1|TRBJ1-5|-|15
TGCGCCAGCAGCTTGCAAGGAGATAGCAATCAGCCCCAGCATTTT
CASSLQGDSNQPQHF
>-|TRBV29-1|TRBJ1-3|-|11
TGCAGCGTTGTATACGGAAACACCATATATTTT
CSVVYGNTIYF
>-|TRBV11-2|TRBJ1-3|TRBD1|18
TGTGCCAGCAGCTTAGACCAAACCCAATGGACAGGAGGAAACACCATATATTTT
CASSLDQTQWTGGNTIYF
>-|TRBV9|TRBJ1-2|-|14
TGTGCCAGCAGCGTAGGAAGGGGGAACTATGGCTACACCTTC
CASSVGRGNYGYTF
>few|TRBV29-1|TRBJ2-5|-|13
TGCAGCGTTCAGGGAGGCGCCGGAGAGACCCAGTACTTC
CSVQGGAGETQYF
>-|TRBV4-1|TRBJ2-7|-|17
TGCGCCAGCAGCCAAGAAGGGATTGGCAGGGAAAGTCTTGAGCAGTACTTC
CASSQEGIGRESLEQYF
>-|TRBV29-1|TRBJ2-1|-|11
TGCAGCGTTGTGGGGCGCAATGAGCAGTTCTTC
CSVVGRNEQFF
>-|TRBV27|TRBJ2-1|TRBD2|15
TGTGCCAGCAGTTCCGCTAGCGGTACCTACAATGAGCAGTTCTTC
CASSSASGTYNEQFF
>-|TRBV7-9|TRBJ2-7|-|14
TGTGCCAGCAGCTTAGTCCCTGCGTACTACGAGCAGTACTTC
CASSLVPAYYEQYF
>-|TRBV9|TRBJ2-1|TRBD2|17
TGTGCCAGCAGCGTAGGACTAGCGGGACCCCTTTACAATGAGCAGTTCTTC
CASSVGLAGPLYNEQFF
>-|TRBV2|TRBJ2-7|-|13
TGTGCCAGCATAGGCCAGGCCACCTACGAGCAGTACTTC
CASIGQATYEQYF
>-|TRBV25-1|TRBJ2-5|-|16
TGTGCCAGCAGTGATCAAGGCAGGGTGTACCAAGAGACCCAGTACTTC
CASSDQGRVYQETQYF
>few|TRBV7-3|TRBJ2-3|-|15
TGTGCCAGCAGGCCAACGTCGGGGGCCGGAGATACGCAGTATTTT
CASRPTSGAGDTQYF
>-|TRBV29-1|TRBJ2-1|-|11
TGCAGCGTTGTCTTGCGGAATGAGCAGTTCTTC
CSVVLRNEQFF
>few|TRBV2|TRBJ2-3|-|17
TGTGCCAGCAACGAAAGGGGGACTCGGCCCACAGGGGTGACGCAGTATTTT
CASNERGTRPTGVTQYF
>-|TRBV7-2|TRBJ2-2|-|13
TGTGCCAGCAGCTATCTGGGATCCGGGGAGCTGTTTTTT
CASSYLGSGELFF
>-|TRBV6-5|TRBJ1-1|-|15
TGTGCCAGCAGTCCCCGGGACGGATTAAACACTGAAGCTTTCTTT
CASSPRDGLNTEAFF
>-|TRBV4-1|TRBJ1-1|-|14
TGCGCCAGCAGCCAAGTGATTTTGGTGGGCCCCGCTTTCTTT
CASSQVILVGPAFF
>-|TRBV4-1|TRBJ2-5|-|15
TGCGCCAGCAGCCAACGGGGGTCCCTAGGAGAGACCCAGTACTTC
CASSQRGSLGETQYF
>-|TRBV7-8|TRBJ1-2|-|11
TGTGCCAGCAGCTTATTAGGGGAGCACACCTTC
CASSLLGEHTF
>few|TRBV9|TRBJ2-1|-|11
TGTGCCAGCAGCGTATTGGGTGAGCAGTTCTTC
CASSVLGEQFF
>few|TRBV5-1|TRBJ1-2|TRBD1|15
TGCGCCAGCAGCTGGACGGGACAGGGGGCGGATGGCTACACCTTC
CASSWTGQGADGYTF
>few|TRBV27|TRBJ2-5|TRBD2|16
TGTGCCAGCAGTTTATCGTTTCGGGAGGTCTTGGAGACCCAGTACTTC
CASSLSFREVLETQYF
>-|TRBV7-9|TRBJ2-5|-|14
TGTGCCAGCAGCCTAGCACTACAGCAAGAGACCCAGTACTTC
CASSLALQQETQYF
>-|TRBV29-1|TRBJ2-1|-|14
TGCAGCGCCCGGCCTCCTTTGGTTTCCAATGAGCAGTTCTTC
CSARPPLVSNEQFF
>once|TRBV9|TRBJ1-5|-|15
TGTGCCAGCAGCGTAGGGGGGCGAAGCAATCAGCCCCAGCATTTT
CASSVGGRSNQPQHF
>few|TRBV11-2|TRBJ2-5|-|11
TGTGCCAGCAGCTGGGGGGAGACCCAGTACTTC
CASSWGETQYF
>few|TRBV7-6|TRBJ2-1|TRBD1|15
TGTGCCAGCAGCCCTTCCGGGACAGAGAGCCATGAGCAGTTCTTC
CASSPSGTESHEQFF
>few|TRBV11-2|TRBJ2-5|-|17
TGTGCCAGCAGCTTAGGGGGGATCGCAGTATCAAGAGAGACCCAGTACTTC
CASSLGGIAVSRETQYF
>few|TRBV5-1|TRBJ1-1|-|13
TGCGCCAGCAGCTTGGAGCTGTACACTGAAGCTTTCTTT
CASSLELYTEAFF
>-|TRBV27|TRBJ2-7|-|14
TGTGCCAGCAGTTTATACCTAGGGGTTTTCGAGCAGTACTTC
CASSLYLGVFEQYF
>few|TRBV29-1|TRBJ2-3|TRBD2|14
TGCAGCGTCGGGGGACTAGCGGGCACAGATACGCAGTATTTT
CSVGGLAGTDTQYF
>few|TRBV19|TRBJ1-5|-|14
TGTGCCAGTAGTATCGATACATACTATCAGCCCCAGCATTTT
CASSIDTYYQPQHF
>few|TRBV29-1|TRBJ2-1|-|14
TGCAGCGTTGTTGGGGGAGCATCCTACAATGAGCAGTTCTTC
CSVVGGASYNEQFF
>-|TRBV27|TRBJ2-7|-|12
TGTGCCAGCAAATCCGGGCCCTACGAGCAGTACTTC
CASKSGPYEQYF